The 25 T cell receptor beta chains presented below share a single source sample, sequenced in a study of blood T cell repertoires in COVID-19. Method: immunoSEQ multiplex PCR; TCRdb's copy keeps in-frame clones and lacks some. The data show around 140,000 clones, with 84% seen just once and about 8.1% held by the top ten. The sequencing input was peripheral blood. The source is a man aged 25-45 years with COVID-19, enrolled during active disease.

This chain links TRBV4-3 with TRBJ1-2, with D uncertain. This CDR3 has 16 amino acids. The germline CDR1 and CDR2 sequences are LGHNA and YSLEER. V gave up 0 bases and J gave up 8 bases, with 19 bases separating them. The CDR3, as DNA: TGCGCCAGCAGCCAAGAGGGGAGAGCGGCCGGCGGAGGCTACACCTTC. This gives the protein CASSQEGRAAGGGYTF.

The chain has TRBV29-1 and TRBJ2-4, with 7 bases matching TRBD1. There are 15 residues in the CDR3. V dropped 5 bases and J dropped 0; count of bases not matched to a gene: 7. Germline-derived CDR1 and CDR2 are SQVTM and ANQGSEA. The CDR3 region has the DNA TGCAGCGTTCAAGGACAGGATATAGCCAAAAACATTCAGTACTTC. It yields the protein CSVQGQDIAKNIQYF.

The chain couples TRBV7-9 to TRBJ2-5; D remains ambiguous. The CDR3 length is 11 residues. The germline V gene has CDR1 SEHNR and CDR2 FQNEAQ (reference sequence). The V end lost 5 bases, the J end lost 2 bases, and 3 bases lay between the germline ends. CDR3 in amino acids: CASSHQETQYF. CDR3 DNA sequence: TGTGCCAGCAGCCATCAAGAGACCCAGTACTTC.

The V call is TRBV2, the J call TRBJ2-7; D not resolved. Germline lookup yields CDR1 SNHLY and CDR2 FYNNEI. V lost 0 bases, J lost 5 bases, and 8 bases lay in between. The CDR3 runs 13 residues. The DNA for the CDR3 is TGTGCCAGCAGTGAAGCCCGACTCGACGAGCAGTACTTC. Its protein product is CASSEARLDEQYF. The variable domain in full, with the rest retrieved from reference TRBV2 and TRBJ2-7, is EPEVTQTPSHQVTQMGQEVILRCVPISNHLYFYWYRQILGQKVEFLVSFYNNEISEKSEIFDDQFSVERPDGSNFTLKIRSTKLEDSAMYFCASSEARLDEQYFGPGTRLTVT.

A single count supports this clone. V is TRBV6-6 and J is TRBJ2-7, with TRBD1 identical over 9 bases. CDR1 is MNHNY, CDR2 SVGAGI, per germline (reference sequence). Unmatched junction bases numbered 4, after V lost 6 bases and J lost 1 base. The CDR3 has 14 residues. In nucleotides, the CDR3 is TGTGCCAGCAGGAGGACAGGGGATTCCTACGAGCAGTACTTC. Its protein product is CASRRTGDSYEQYF.

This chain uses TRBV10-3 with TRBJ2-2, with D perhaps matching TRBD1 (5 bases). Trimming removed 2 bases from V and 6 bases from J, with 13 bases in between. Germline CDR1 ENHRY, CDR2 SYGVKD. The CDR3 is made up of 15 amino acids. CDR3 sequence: CAISENKGPAGELFF. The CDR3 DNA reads TGTGCCATCAGTGAGAATAAGGGGCCGGCCGGGGAGCTGTTTTTT.

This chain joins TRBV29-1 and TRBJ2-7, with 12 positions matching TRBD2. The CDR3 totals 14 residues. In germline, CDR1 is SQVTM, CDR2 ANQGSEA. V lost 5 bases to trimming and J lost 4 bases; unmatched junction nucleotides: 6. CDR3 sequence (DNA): TGCAGCGTTAAGACTAGCGGGAGCGTATACGAGCAGTACTTC. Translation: CSVKTSGSVYEQYF.

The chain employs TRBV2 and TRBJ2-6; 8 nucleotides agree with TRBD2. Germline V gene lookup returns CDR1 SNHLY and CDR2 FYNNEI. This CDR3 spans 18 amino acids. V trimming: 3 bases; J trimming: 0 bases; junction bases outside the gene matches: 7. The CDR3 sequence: CASSESSGQISGANVLTF. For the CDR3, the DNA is TGTGCCAGCAGTGAGTCTAGCGGGCAAATCTCTGGGGCCAACGTCCTGACTTTC.

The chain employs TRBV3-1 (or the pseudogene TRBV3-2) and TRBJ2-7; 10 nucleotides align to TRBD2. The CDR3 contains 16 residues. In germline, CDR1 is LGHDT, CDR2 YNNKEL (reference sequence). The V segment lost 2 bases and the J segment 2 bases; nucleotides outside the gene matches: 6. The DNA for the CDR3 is TGTGCCAGCAGCCAAAGGGGGCTAGCGGGGGCCTACGAGCAGTACTTC. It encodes CASSQRGLAGAYEQYF.

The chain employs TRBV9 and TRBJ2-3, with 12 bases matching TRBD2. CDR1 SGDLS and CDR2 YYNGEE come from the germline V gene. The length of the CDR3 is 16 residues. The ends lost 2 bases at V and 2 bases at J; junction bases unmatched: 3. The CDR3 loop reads CASSVLAGGDTDTQYF. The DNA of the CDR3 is TGTGCCAGCAGCGTTCTAGCGGGAGGGGACACAGATACGCAGTATTTT.

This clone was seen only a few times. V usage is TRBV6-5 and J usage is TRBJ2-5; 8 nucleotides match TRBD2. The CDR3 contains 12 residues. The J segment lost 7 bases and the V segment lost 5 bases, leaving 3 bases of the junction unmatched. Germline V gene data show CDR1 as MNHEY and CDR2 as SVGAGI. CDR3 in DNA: TGTGCCAGCAGTCCAAGCGGGGGGACCCAGTACTTC. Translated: CASSPSGGTQYF.

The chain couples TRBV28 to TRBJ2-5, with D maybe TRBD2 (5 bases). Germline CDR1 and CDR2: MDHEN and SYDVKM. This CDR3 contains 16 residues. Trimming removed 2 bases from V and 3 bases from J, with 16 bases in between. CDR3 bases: TGTGCCAGCAGTTTACCAATTGACAAGGAGGAAGAGACCCAGTACTTC. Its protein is CASSLPIDKEEETQYF.

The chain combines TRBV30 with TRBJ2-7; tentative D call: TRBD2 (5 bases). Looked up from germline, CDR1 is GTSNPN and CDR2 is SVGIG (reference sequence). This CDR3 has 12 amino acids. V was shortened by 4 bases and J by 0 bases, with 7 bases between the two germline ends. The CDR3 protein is CAWNGVSYEQYF. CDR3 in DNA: TGTGCCTGGAACGGGGTCTCCTACGAGCAGTACTTC.

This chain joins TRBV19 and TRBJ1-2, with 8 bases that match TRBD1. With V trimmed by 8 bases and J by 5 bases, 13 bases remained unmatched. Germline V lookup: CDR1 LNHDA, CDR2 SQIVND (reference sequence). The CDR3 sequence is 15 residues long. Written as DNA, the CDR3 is TGTGCCAGTGGGACAGGCCAAGGGGCTGGGTATGGCTACACCTTC. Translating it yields CASGTGQGAGYGYTF. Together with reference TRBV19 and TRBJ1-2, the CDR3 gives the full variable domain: DGGITQSPKYLFRKEGQNVTLSCEQNLNHDAMYWYRQDPGQGLRLIYYSQIVNDFQKGDIAEGYSVSREKKESFPLTVTSAQKNPTAFYLCASGTGQGAGYGYTFGSGTRLTVV.

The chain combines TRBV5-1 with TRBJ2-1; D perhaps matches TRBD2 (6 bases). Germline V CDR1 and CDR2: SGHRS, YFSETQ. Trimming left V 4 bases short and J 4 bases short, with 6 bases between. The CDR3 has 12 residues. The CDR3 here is CASSREYNEQFF. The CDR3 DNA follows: TGCGCCAGCAGCCGGGAGTACAATGAGCAGTTCTTC.

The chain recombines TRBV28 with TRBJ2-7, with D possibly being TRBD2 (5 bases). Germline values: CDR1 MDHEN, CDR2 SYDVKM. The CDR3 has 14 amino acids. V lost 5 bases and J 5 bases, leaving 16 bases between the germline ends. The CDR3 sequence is CASSARGYRNEQYF. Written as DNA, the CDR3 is TGTGCCAGCAGTGCTCGGGGTTACCGTAACGAGCAGTACTTC.

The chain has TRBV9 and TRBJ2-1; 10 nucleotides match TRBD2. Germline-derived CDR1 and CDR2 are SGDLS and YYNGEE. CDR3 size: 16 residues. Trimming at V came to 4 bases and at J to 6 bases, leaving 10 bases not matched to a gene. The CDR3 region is CASSTSLAGASNEQFF. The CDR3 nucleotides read TGTGCCAGCAGCACAAGCCTAGCGGGAGCATCCAATGAGCAGTTCTTC.

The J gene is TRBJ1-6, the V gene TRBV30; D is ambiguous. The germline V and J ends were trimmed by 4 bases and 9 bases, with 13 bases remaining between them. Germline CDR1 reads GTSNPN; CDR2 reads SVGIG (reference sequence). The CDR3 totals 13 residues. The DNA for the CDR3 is TGTGCCTGGAACCGGGAGCGCACTTCACCCCTCCACTTT. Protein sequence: CAWNRERTSPLHF.

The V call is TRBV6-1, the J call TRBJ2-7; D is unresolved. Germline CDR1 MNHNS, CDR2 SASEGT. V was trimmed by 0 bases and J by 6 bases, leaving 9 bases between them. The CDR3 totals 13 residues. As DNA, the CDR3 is TGTGCCAGCAGTGAAGCCCTGCTGGCCGAGCAGTACTTC. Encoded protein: CASSEALLAEQYF.

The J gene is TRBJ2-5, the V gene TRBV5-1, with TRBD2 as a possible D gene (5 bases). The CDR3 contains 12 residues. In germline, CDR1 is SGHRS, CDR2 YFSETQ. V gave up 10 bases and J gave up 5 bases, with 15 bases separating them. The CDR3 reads CASAERRETQYF. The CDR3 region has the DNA TGCGCCTCGGCCGAACGGAGGGAGACCCAGTACTTC.

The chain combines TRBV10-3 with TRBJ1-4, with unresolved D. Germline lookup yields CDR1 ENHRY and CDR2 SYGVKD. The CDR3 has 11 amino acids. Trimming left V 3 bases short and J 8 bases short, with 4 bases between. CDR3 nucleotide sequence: TGTGCCATCAGTGACTCGGAAAAACTGTTTTTT. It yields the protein CAISDSEKLFF.

CDR3 DNA: TGCGCCAGCAGCCCGTCTCGGGCGGGAGGAAGGAATGAGCAGTTCTTC. Residues: CASSPSRAGGRNEQFF. V gene TRBV5-1 combines with J gene TRBJ2-1, with 8 positions matching TRBD2. V was pared by 4 bases and J by 7 bases, with 13 bases of the junction left unmatched. Germline values: CDR1 SGHRS, CDR2 YFSETQ. The CDR3 contains 16 residues.

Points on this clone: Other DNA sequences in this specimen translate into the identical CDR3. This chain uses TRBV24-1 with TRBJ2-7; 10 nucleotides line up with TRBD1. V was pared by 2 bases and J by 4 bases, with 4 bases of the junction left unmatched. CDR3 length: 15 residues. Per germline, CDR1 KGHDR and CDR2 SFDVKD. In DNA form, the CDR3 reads TGTGCCACCAGTGATTCCCGACAGGGGGCTTACGAGCAGTACTTC. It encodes CATSDSRQGAYEQYF.

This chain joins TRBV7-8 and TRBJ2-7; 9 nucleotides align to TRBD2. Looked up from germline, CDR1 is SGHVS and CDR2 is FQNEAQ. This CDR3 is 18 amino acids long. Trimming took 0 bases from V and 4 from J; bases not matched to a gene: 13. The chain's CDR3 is CASSLARQTSGWNYEQYF. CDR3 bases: TGTGCCAGCAGCTTAGCTCGGCAAACTAGCGGGTGGAATTACGAGCAGTACTTC.

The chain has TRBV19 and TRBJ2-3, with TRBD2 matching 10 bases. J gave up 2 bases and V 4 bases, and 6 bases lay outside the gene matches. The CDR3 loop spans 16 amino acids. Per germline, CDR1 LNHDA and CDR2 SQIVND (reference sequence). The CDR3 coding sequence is TGTGCCAGTAGTAGAGAGACTAGCGGGTTCACAGATACGCAGTATTTT. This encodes CASSRETSGFTDTQYF. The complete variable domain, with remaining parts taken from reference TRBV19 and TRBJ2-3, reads DGGITQSPKYLFRKEGQNVTLSCEQNLNHDAMYWYRQDPGQGLRLIYYSQIVNDFQKGDIAEGYSVSREKKESFPLTVTSAQKNPTAFYLCASSRETSGFTDTQYFGPGTRLTVL.